The 12 T cell receptor beta chains below come from one sample, sequenced in a study of blood T cell repertoires in COVID-19 (dated by TCRdb to 2020 to 2022). Preparation of the library involved the immunoSEQ multiplex PCR assay. Here the immuneACCESS table is served through TCRdb, limited to in-frame sequences with V and J called. Missing clones are a known gap in these copies; in checked studies unresolved V genes cover under half, and the rest lacks a known reason. This sample holds around 150,000 clones; 70% to 90% were observed only once. The ten largest clones capture about 8.2% of the sample. Sequenced input: peripheral blood. The receptors were gathered from a man aged 55 to 70 with acute or convalescent COVID-19.

V is TRBV9 and J is TRBJ2-1; D is unclear. The V end was cut by 0 bases, the J end by 7 bases, with 11 bases between. Germline CDR1 and CDR2: SGDLS and YYNGEE. CDR3 length: 14 amino acids. The CDR3 nucleotides read TGTGCCAGCAGCGTAGTAGGTCAGACTAATGAGCAGTTCTTC. Encoded protein: CASSVVGQTNEQFF.

The chain couples TRBV19 to TRBJ2-4; TRBD1 matches at 8 bases. Germline CDR1 is LNHDA and CDR2 is SQIVND (reference sequence). The CDR3 consists of 15 residues. The V gene end was trimmed by 1 base and the J gene end by 6 bases; junction bases not matched to a gene: 5. For the CDR3, the DNA is TGTGCCAGTAGTATAGCAGGGGGCCTGGGAAACATTCAGTACTTC. It specifies CASSIAGGLGNIQYF. Filled out from reference TRBV19 and TRBJ2-4, the complete variable domain reads DGGITQSPKYLFRKEGQNVTLSCEQNLNHDAMYWYRQDPGQGLRLIYYSQIVNDFQKGDIAEGYSVSREKKESFPLTVTSAQKNPTAFYLCASSIAGGLGNIQYFGAGTRLSVL.

V is TRBV13 and J is TRBJ1-4; D unclear. CDR3 length: 15 amino acids. CDR1 PRHDT and CDR2 FYEKMQ come from the germline V gene (reference sequence). With 0 bases removed from V and 7 bases from J, the gap between germline ends came to 12 bases. CDR3: CASSLGGLEIEKLFF. For the CDR3, the DNA is TGTGCCAGCAGCTTAGGGGGCCTTGAGATTGAAAAACTGTTTTTT.

There are a few counts of this clone. The chain combines TRBV5-4 with TRBJ2-3; 12 positions agree with TRBD2. The CDR3 totals 14 residues. Per the germline V gene, CDR1 is SGHNT and CDR2 is YYREEE (reference sequence). The trim removed 3 bases at V and 5 bases at J, leaving 1 base unmatched. CDR3: CASSWGLAGDTQYF. In nucleotides, the CDR3 is TGTGCCAGCAGCTGGGGACTAGCGGGAGATACGCAGTATTTT. Based on the CDR3 plus reference TRBV5-4 and TRBJ2-3, the full variable domain is ETGVTQSPTHLIKTRGQQVTLRCSSQSGHNTVSWYQQALGQGPQFIFQYYREEENGRGNFPPRFSGLQFPNYSSELNVNALELDDSALYLCASSWGLAGDTQYFGPGTRLTVL.

The sample holds a few counts of this clone. This chain uses TRBV30 with TRBJ2-3; no firm D call. This CDR3 spans 15 amino acids. The germline CDR1 and CDR2 sequences are GTSNPN and SVGIG (reference sequence). Between the trimmed V and J ends, which lost 0 bases and 1 base, there was a span of 11 bases. The CDR3 here is CAWSVTAVRTDTQYF. In DNA form, the CDR3 reads TGTGCCTGGAGTGTAACAGCAGTGCGCACAGATACGCAGTATTTT.

This chain joins TRBV7-3 and TRBJ2-1; TRBD2 matches 7 bases. This CDR3 has 17 residues. Unmatched junction bases numbered 6, after V lost 0 bases and J lost 1 base. CDR1 is SGHTA, CDR2 FQGTGA, per germline. The CDR3 sequence is CASSLTGGRRSYNEQFF. CDR3 DNA sequence: TGTGCCAGCAGCTTAACGGGGGGGAGGCGGTCCTACAATGAGCAGTTCTTC.

The V and J genes are TRBV28 and TRBJ2-7; 8 bases match TRBD2. The length of the CDR3 is 15 residues. Germline CDR1 MDHEN, CDR2 SYDVKM. V gave up 4 bases and J gave up 5 bases; unmatched junction bases: 10. CDR3 DNA: TGTGCCAGCAGTTCCCCAGCGGGAGCCGTTGACGAGCAGTACTTC. This sequence encodes CASSSPAGAVDEQYF.

The J gene is TRBJ2-1, the V gene TRBV12-3 or TRBV12-4; 8 nucleotides line up with TRBD1. With V trimmed by 5 bases and J by 6 bases, 3 bases remained unmatched. The CDR3 extends over 13 amino acids. This CDR3 reads CASSKGTGNEQFF. The DNA for the CDR3 is TGTGCCAGCAGTAAAGGGACAGGCAATGAGCAGTTCTTC.

V and J are TRBV28 and TRBJ2-1, with 9 bases matching TRBD2. This CDR3 comprises 17 residues. With 4 bases clipped from V and 3 bases from J, the junction kept 10 bases outside the gene matches. Germline CDR1 reads MDHEN; CDR2 reads SYDVKM. The CDR3 loop reads CASSSLAGEGRYNEQFF. The CDR3 coding sequence is TGTGCCAGCAGTTCGTTAGCGGGAGAGGGTCGCTACAATGAGCAGTTCTTC.

J is TRBJ2-7 and V is TRBV2; 10 bases fit TRBD1. Losses at the gene ends were 5 bases for V and 7 bases for J; bases not matched to a gene: 11. The germline gives CDR1 SNHLY, CDR2 FYNNEI. CDR3 length equals 15 residues. The CDR3 bases are TGTGCCAGCAGTCGTCGGGACAGGGGATCGGGGGAGCAGTACTTC. Translated, it gives CASSRRDRGSGEQYF.

This chain's CDR3 is CASRIGLAGEQYF. The CDR3 coding sequence is TGTGCCAGCAGAATAGGACTAGCAGGCGAGCAGTACTTC. This chain links TRBV25-1 with TRBJ2-7, with 8 bases matching TRBD2. Germline V gene sequence: CDR1 MGHDK, CDR2 SYGVNS. The CDR3 loop spans 13 amino acids. The V gene end was trimmed by 6 bases and the J gene end by 6 bases; junction bases not matched to a gene: 7.

This chain connects TRBV5-5 to TRBJ2-7; a possible D gene is TRBD1 (6 bases). The CDR3 extends over 12 amino acids. V lost 4 bases to trimming and J lost 6 bases, with 11 bases between them. Per germline, CDR1 SGHKS and CDR2 YYEKEE (reference sequence). CDR3 in DNA: TGTGCCAGCAGCCGTAACAGGGCCGAGCAGTACTTC. Translation: CASSRNRAEQYF.